These T cell receptor beta chains were read from a single sample in a study of human T cells and chemical hapten exposure. Each CDR3 protein gets one entry after TCRdb re-called the 5' RACE reads with MiXCR. Of fewer than 150,000 distinct CDR3 sequences listed, 15% to 20% are singletons. These receptors originate from a human donor in good health. Both conserved end residues are part of each CDR3. The D gene is left open where the match is weak. Not every row has a clone size; where given, it reads once, few, many or a size class.

abundance	d_gene	j_gene	v_gene	CDR3nt	CDR3aa
-	TRBD1	TRBJ1-1	TRBV7-3	TGTGCCAGCAGCTTAACCGGGACAGGGTATATGGACACTGAAGCTTTCTTT	CASSLTGTGYMDTEAFF
-	-	TRBJ1-6	TRBV18	TGTGCCAGCTCACCTCCAGGGTCCTCCAACTCACCCCTCCACTTT	CASSPPGSSNSPLHF
few	-	TRBJ1-6	TRBV12-3/TRBV12-4	TGTGCCAGCAGTTTATCGGGGGGAGAGGCACCCCTCCACTTT	CASSLSGGEAPLHF
-	TRBD1	TRBJ2-7	TRBV29-1	TGCAGCGTGAAAGCCGGGACAGGGACCTACGAGCAGTACTTC	CSVKAGTGTYEQYF
few	TRBD1	TRBJ1-4	TRBV27	TGTGCCAGCAGTTTATCGAGACAGGGAGGGGAAAAACTGTTTTTT	CASSLSRQGGEKLFF
-	TRBD1	TRBJ1-2	TRBV11-2	TGTGCCAGCAGCTTAGGCCCTGACAGGGGATTCTTC	CASSLGPDRGFF
few	TRBD1	TRBJ1-5	TRBV4-2	TGTGCCAGCAGCCAGGGTGGACAGGGAAATCAGCCCCAGCATTTT	CASSQGGQGNQPQHF
-	TRBD2	TRBJ2-3	TRBV5-8	TGTGCCAGCAGCTTGAGGAAGCGGGATATAACCACAGATACGCAGTATTTT	CASSLRKRDITTDTQYF
-	TRBD1	TRBJ1-6	TRBV6-5	TGTGCCAGCAGCACCGGGACAGTTAGGGCCTATAATTCACCCCTCCACTTT	CASSTGTVRAYNSPLHF
many	TRBD2	TRBJ2-2	TRBV7-9	TGTGCCAGCAGCCAGGGACTACGAATGGGAGCCGGGGAGCTGTTTTTT	CASSQGLRMGAGELFF
-	TRBD1	TRBJ2-3	TRBV19	TGTGCCGTACGGACCGGGACAGGCACGGTTGATACGCAGTATTTT	CAVRTGTGTVDTQYF
-	-	TRBJ2-3	TRBV28	TGTGCCAGCAGTACGTACGTAGATACGCAGTATTTT	CASSTYVDTQYF
few	-	TRBJ1-1	TRBV3-1	TGTGCCAGCAGCCCCCAGGGCAGGTTAAACACTGAAGCTTTCTTT	CASSPQGRLNTEAFF
few	-	TRBJ2-3	TRBV27	TGTGCCAGCAGTTCCCCCCCGTTATCAGATACGCAGTATTTT	CASSSPPLSDTQYF
few	TRBD2	TRBJ2-3	TRBV7-3	TGTGCCAGCAGCGCAGGCCTAAGTAGCGGGATTCTCGGCGTAGATACGCAGTATTTT	CASSAGLSSGILGVDTQYF
few	TRBD2	TRBJ2-1	TRBV2	TGTGCCAGCAGTGAGCCGGGACTAGCGGAATACAATGAGCAGTTCTTC	CASSEPGLAEYNEQFF
few	TRBD1	TRBJ1-1	TRBV7-9	TGTGCCAGCAGCGGGACAGACTACACTGAAGCTTTCTTT	CASSGTDYTEAFF
few	-	TRBJ1-1	TRBV6-5	TGTGCCAGCAGTTACAGTCGGGGGAAGGGGAACACTGAAGCTTTCTTT	CASSYSRGKGNTEAFF
-	TRBD2	TRBJ2-7	TRBV28	TGTGCCAGTTCGACTAGCGGGAGATACGAGCAGTACTTC	CASSTSGRYEQYF
-	-	TRBJ2-3	TRBV29-1	TGCAGCGTTGGTATCACAGGGATCACAGATACGCAGTATTTT	CSVGITGITDTQYF
-	TRBD1	TRBJ1-4	TRBV5-1	TGCGCCAGCAGCTCACAGGGGGCAACTAATGAAAAACTGTTTTTT	CASSSQGATNEKLFF
few	TRBD1	TRBJ1-2	TRBV20-1	TGCAGTGCTAGAGCAGGGGGCTGGTATGGCTACACCTTC	CSARAGGWYGYTF
few	TRBD1	TRBJ1-1	TRBV5-1	TGCGCCAGCAGCTTGGCCGGGACAGGGTTGAACACTGAAGCTTTCTTT	CASSLAGTGLNTEAFF
few	-	TRBJ2-1	TRBV7-7	TGTGCTAGCAGCCCCCTCCAGGGTGGCAATGAGCAGTTCTTC	CASSPLQGGNEQFF
few	TRBD2	TRBJ2-3	TRBV28	TGTGCCAGCAGGGGGATAAGCGGGAGATCAGATACGCAGTATTTT	CASRGISGRSDTQYF
-	TRBD2	TRBJ2-3	TRBV20-1	TGCAGTGCCATTACTAGCGGAGGGAGGCAATCTGGCACAGATACGCAGTATTTT	CSAITSGGRQSGTDTQYF
few	-	TRBJ2-3	TRBV12-3/TRBV12-4	TGTGCCAGCACCACGCACAGGGTTAGCACAGATACGCAGTATTTT	CASTTHRVSTDTQYF
-	TRBD1	TRBJ2-5	TRBV27	TGTGCCAGCAGATATCTCGACAGGGATCGGGAGACCCAGTACTTC	CASRYLDRDRETQYF
-	TRBD1	TRBJ1-2	TRBV10-3	TGTGCCATCAAGGGGACGACAGGGGTGAACTATGGCTACACCTTC	CAIKGTTGVNYGYTF
many	TRBD1	TRBJ1-5	TRBV28	TGTGCCAGCAGTTTTTCAGGGGGCAGCAATCAGCCCCAGCATTTT	CASSFSGGSNQPQHF
few	TRBD1	TRBJ2-6	TRBV28	TGTGCCAGCAGTTTAGACAGGGGGTCAACTGGGGCCAACGTCCTGACTTTC	CASSLDRGSTGANVLTF
once	TRBD1	TRBJ2-1	TRBV29-1	TGCAGCGTTGAAGTCCAGGGGGCAAATGAGCAGTTCTTC	CSVEVQGANEQFF
few	-	TRBJ2-2	TRBV10-3	TGTGCCATCACTGGTCAGAGGGAAGGTACCGGGGAGCTGTTTTTT	CAITGQREGTGELFF
-	TRBD2	TRBJ2-7	TRBV4-1	TGCGCCAGCAGCCAAGTGCGGGGGACCTACGAGCAGTACTTC	CASSQVRGTYEQYF
few	-	TRBJ2-5	TRBV10-3	TGTGCCATCAGTGAGTCGGGCCACGTGGTGAGGCAAGAGACCCAGTACTTC	CAISESGHVVRQETQYF
-	-	TRBJ2-5	TRBV5-4	TGTGCCAGCAGCGCAAGACTTGTACAAGAGACCCAGTACTTC	CASSARLVQETQYF
-	-	TRBJ2-1	TRBV12-3/TRBV12-4	TGTGCCAGTCTTAGTCGGGCTCCTCTCCCGATGCAGTTCTTC	CASLSRAPLPMQFF
few	-	TRBJ1-1	TRBV11-3	TGTGCCAGCCACATTACAGAGGCTCTGGTCACTGAAGCTTTCTTT	CASHITEALVTEAFF
-	-	TRBJ1-6	TRBV27	TGTGCCAGCAGTCCGAAAGGGGGCTCCTATAATTCACCCCTCCACTTT	CASSPKGGSYNSPLHF
few	TRBD2	TRBJ2-3	TRBV5-5	TGTGCCAGCAGCTTGGATCTAGCGGGAGGCCTTCGGGATACGCAGTATTTT	CASSLDLAGGLRDTQYF
few	-	TRBJ2-7	TRBV6-5	TGTGCCAGCAGTTACCGCGAGACATCCTACGAGCAGTACTTC	CASSYRETSYEQYF
-	-	TRBJ1-3	TRBV29-1	TGCAGCGTTTTCCCGGATCCCGCTGGAAACACCATATATTTT	CSVFPDPAGNTIYF
-	-	TRBJ2-3	TRBV5-5	TGTGCCAGCAGCTTGCCGGCCCGAACCACAGATACGCAGTATTTT	CASSLPARTTDTQYF
-	TRBD2	TRBJ2-7	TRBV10-3	TGTGCCATCAAAGGAGAGAGCGGGAGCAGGAACGAGCAGTACTTC	CAIKGESGSRNEQYF
-	-	TRBJ1-1	TRBV1	TGCACCAGCAGCCAAGATCGAGGTTTTGGGCAGGGGGAGTATGGAAGGGGGGCTTTCTTT	CTSSQDRGFGQGEYGRGAFF
once	TRBD2	TRBJ2-2	TRBV20-1	TGCAGTGCTAGAGATCTGTTGAAAGGAGGCGGGGGTTCCGGGGAGCTGTTTTTT	CSARDLLKGGGGSGELFF
few	TRBD2	TRBJ2-2	TRBV20-1	TGCAGTGCTAGTCCGAGCGGGGCGAACACCGGGGAGCTGTTTTTT	CSASPSGANTGELFF
-	TRBD1	TRBJ1-2	TRBV5-1	TGCGCCAGCAGGATCCTGCCACGACAGGGTTACTATGGCTACACCTTC	CASRILPRQGYYGYTF
-	-	TRBJ2-6	TRBV7-6	TGTGCCAGCAGCTTACAGGCCTCCTACTCTGGGGCCAACGTCCTGACTTTC	CASSLQASYSGANVLTF
few	-	TRBJ2-5	TRBV18	TGTGCCAGCTCACCCCCCCAAGAGACCCAGTACTTC	CASSPPQETQYF
few	-	TRBJ1-2	TRBV7-6	TGTGCCAGCAGCTTGATGCGAGGTGATGGCTACACCTTC	CASSLMRGDGYTF
few	TRBD1	TRBJ1-5	TRBV4-1	TGCGCCAGCAGCCAAGGGGCCACAGGGGCTAAAAAATTAAGCAATCAGCCCCAGCATTTT	CASSQGATGAKKLSNQPQHF
many	TRBD1	TRBJ1-2	TRBV6-5	TGTGCCAGCAGTTCACTAGACAGGGGGTTAGGCTATGGCTACACCTTC	CASSSLDRGLGYGYTF
-	-	TRBJ2-3	TRBV5-6	TGTGCCAGCAGCTGGTGGACGGGTTCACTCCCTAGCACAGATACGCAGTATTTT	CASSWWTGSLPSTDTQYF